This T cell receptor (beta chain) was documented in a study of beta chain features in type 1 diabetes. Turning to the study itself: Examined across all samples were over 85 million sorted cells.

This clone appeared a few times. What it binds is unknown. Overall study results and limits: Cells carrying high TCR expression could end up over-represented when cDNA is sequenced.

Trimming took 4 bases from V and 5 from J, leaving 11 bases between them. Germline lookup yields CDR1 KGHSH and CDR2 LQKENI. The CDR3 is made up of 13 amino acids. Expressed TCRB transcripts were sequenced because the isolated RNA had all been reverse transcribed beforehand. Here immunoSEQ multiplex PCR was the method, and the copy in TCRdb shows in-frame clones only, minus some. The repertoire includes around 290,000 clones, 8% of them detected once, and approximately 0.93% sits in the top ten. The sequence derives from a young woman in good health. This chain connects TRBV18 to TRBJ2-5; unclear D gene. Sequenced sample: central memory CD4+ T cells from blood. This CDR3 is CASSQKADETQYF. The CDR3 region has the DNA TGTGCCAGCTCACAAAAAGCCGATGAGACCCAGTACTTC. The whole variable domain, filled in from reference TRBV18 and TRBJ2-5, reads NAGVMQNPRHLVRRRGQEARLRCSPMKGHSHVYWYRQLPEEGLKFMVYLQKENIIDESGMPKERFSAEFPKEGPSILRIQQVVRGDSAAYFCASSQKADETQYFGPGTRLLVL.